Included here is one T cell receptor beta chain sequence, with context. The PCR had 60 Vbeta and 13 Jbeta primers. Sequencing was performed with immunoSEQ multiplex PCR; in TCRdb, only in-frame clones are kept and a portion is missing. The top ten clones hold under 3% of a sample with about 130,000 clones, approximately 80% of them seen once. The data stem from a study of cytomegalovirus exposure and HLA in healthy donors. V lost 8 bases and J lost 3, with 20 bases in between. CDR3 length: 16 residues. Germline loops: CDR1 LNHNV, CDR2 YYDKDF (reference sequence). The chain uses TRBV15 and TRBJ2-1; D perhaps matches TRBD2 (5 bases). The clonotype originates from a man aged 25 to 40 in good health and CMV-seronegative. The specimen sequenced was PBMCs. The CDR3 DNA is TGTGCCACCGCGCTGGGTGAGGGAGCGGTCTACAATGAGCAGTTCTTC. Translating gives CATALGEGAVYNEQFF.